The 12 T cell receptor beta chains below all came from one sample that was sequenced in a study of CD8 T cells in ankylosing spondylitis. TCRdb analysed the 5' RACE reads with MiXCR anew, one entry per CDR3 protein. The sample carries approximately 9,000 distinct CDR3 sequences, 3.9% recorded once. What was sequenced was blood, either unsorted or a sorted T cell fraction (not recorded which). These receptors originate from a female donor with ankylosing spondylitis or in good health (not recorded which).

The sample holds many counts of this clonotype. The V gene is TRBV9, the J gene TRBJ2-5, with unresolved D. Germline V gives CDR1 SGDLS, CDR2 YYNGEE. Trimming stripped 0 bases from V and 3 bases from J, with 6 bases between. This CDR3 region has 13 residues. The CDR3: CASSVGREETQYF. For the CDR3, the DNA is TGTGCCAGCAGCGTAGGTAGGGAAGAGACCCAGTACTTC.

This clonotype was seen many times. The chain carries TRBV25-1 and TRBJ2-5; 8 bases map to TRBD2. Germline V CDR1 and CDR2: MGHDK, SYGVNS. CDR3 length: 13 residues. Unmatched junction bases numbered 4, after V lost 5 bases and J lost 5 bases. The CDR3 nucleotides are TGTGCCAGCAGTCGGGGGGGGTTGGAGACCCAGTACTTC. It is translated as CASSRGGLETQYF.

In its sample, this clonotype was seen many times. The chain is built from TRBV9 and TRBJ1-2; 8 nucleotides line up with TRBD1. Germline CDR1 and CDR2: SGDLS and YYNGEE. The CDR3 runs to 14 residues. V lost 3 bases and J lost 5; bases outside the gene matches: 6. CDR3 residues: CASSGGQGAYGYTF. CDR3 DNA: TGTGCCAGCAGCGGTGGACAGGGCGCGTATGGCTACACCTTC.

This clonotype is medium-sized. The chain combines TRBV9 with TRBJ1-3; D remains ambiguous. Trimming shortened V by 4 bases and J by 4 bases, and 12 bases separated the two germline ends. Germline CDR1 SGDLS, CDR2 YYNGEE. CDR3 length: 14 residues. The CDR3 DNA follows: TGTGCCAGCAGCCCCCGTGACGCCGGAAACACCATATATTTT. Amino acids: CASSPRDAGNTIYF.

The table lists this clonotype with many counts. J is TRBJ2-4 and V is TRBV9; the D gene is possibly TRBD2 (5 bases). The CDR3 loop spans 19 amino acids. The ends were cut back, 4 bases at V and 0 bases at J, with 23 bases in the middle. CDR1 SGDLS and CDR2 YYNGEE come from the germline V gene. CDR3 nucleotide sequence: TGTGCCAGCAGCCCTCCTCCGGGGTACGGAGAACTAGCCAAAAACATTCAGTACTTC. This encodes CASSPPPGYGELAKNIQYF.

This clonotype was seen many times. J is TRBJ2-7 and V is TRBV9; D ambiguous. Germline V gives CDR1 SGDLS, CDR2 YYNGEE. This CDR3 contains 13 residues. V was cut by 0 bases and J by 0 bases, with 4 bases left in between. CDR3 in DNA: TGTGCCAGCAGCGTAGACAACTCCTACGAGCAGTACTTC. This translates into CASSVDNSYEQYF.

This clonotype was seen repeatedly, ten times or more. The V gene is TRBV9, the J gene TRBJ2-7; D gene unclear. CDR1 is SGDLS, CDR2 YYNGEE, per germline. CDR3 length: 17 amino acids. V lost 3 bases and J lost 1, with 20 bases in between. The CDR3 bases are TGTGCCAGCAGCGAGGTTGGAACCGCGTCCGGGTCCTACGAGCAGTACTTC. It codes for CASSEVGTASGSYEQYF.

This clonotype was found many times. V is TRBV9 and J is TRBJ2-7; D is ambiguous. CDR1 and CDR2 (germline): SGDLS, YYNGEE. Trimming shortened V by 4 bases and J by 0 bases, and 5 bases separated the two germline ends. The CDR3 has 12 amino acids. CDR3 sequence (DNA): TGTGCCAGCAGCTCGGACTCCTACGAGCAGTACTTC. It specifies CASSSDSYEQYF.

This clonotype was picked up many times. The gene calls are TRBV9 and TRBJ2-7; D is possibly TRBD1 or TRBD2 (6 bases each). V was shortened by 0 bases and J by 3 bases, with 10 bases between the two germline ends. This CDR3 is 14 amino acids long. Per the germline V gene, CDR1 is SGDLS and CDR2 is YYNGEE. The CDR3 DNA reads TGTGCCAGCAGCGTAGAGGGGGGTAACTACGAGCAGTACTTC. Its protein product is CASSVEGGNYEQYF.

In this sample, this clonotype turned up many times. This rearrangement joins TRBV9 to TRBJ2-7; 10 bases align to TRBD2. The V gene end was trimmed by 4 bases and the J gene end by 2 bases; junction bases not matched to a gene: 3. CDR1 is SGDLS, CDR2 YYNGEE, per germline. CDR3 length: 14 amino acids. The CDR3 sequence is CASSPSGGAYEQYF. CDR3 bases: TGTGCCAGCAGCCCCAGCGGGGGGGCCTACGAGCAGTACTTC.

The table lists this clonotype with many counts. J is TRBJ2-1 and V is TRBV9; the match to TRBD2 covers 9 bases. V trimming: 3 bases; J trimming: 8 bases; junction bases outside the gene matches: 6. Germline V CDR1 and CDR2: SGDLS, YYNGEE. This CDR3 is 14 amino acids long. CDR3 DNA sequence: TGTGCCAGCAGCGCATCGCGGGGGGGCTATGAGCAGTTCTTC. This gives the protein CASSASRGGYEQFF.

Relative to its sample, this clonotype is medium-sized. This chain uses TRBV9 with TRBJ1-3; a weak D match, TRBD1 (5 bases). The CDR3 runs to 13 residues. Germline CDR1 and CDR2: SGDLS and YYNGEE. Deletions cut 6 bases from V and 4 bases from J, with 11 bases between. The CDR3 DNA follows: TGTGCCAGCACCGAGGGACGGGGAAACACCATATATTTT. This sequence encodes CASTEGRGNTIYF. The variable domain in full, completed from reference TRBV9 and TRBJ1-3, reads DSGVTQTPKHLITATGQRVTLRCSPRSGDLSVYWYQQSLDQGLQFLIQYYNGEERAKGNILERFSAQQFPDLHSELNLSSLELGDSALYFCASTEGRGNTIYFGEGSWLTVV.